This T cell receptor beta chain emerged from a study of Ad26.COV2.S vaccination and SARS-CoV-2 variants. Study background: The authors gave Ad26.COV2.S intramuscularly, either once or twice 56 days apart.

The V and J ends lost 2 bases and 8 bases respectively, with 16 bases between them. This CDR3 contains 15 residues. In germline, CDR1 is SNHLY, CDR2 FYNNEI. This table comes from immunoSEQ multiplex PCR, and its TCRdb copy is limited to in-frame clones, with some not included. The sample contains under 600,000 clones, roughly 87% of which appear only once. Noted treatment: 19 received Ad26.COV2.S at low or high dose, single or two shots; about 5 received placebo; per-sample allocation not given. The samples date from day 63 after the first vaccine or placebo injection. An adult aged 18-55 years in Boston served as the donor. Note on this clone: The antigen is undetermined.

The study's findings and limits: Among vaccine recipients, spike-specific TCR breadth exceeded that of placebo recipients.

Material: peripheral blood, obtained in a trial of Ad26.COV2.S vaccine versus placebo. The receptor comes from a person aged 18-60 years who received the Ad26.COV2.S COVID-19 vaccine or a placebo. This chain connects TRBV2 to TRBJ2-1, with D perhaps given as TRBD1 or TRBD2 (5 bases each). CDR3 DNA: TGTGCCAGCAGTGAAATTCGTCAGGGAGAGGATGAGCAGTTCTTC. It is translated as CASSEIRQGEDEQFF.